This T cell receptor beta chain was identified in a study of human T cells and chemical hapten exposure. As for the study in general: Patients had diphenylcyclopropenone applied to the scalp weekly throughout the roughly 22-week study.

This clonotype was found many times. The antigen is unknown. Germline assignment: CDR1 MNHEY and CDR2 SVGEGT. The CDR3 runs to 14 residues. Trimming removed 2 bases from V and 2 bases from J, with 7 bases in between. Regarding the study as a whole: The immune response of these alopecia patients might not match healthy individuals'.

Time point defined: pre-sensitization, week 0. Treatment defined: therapeutic diphenylcyclopropenone sensitization with weekly scalp DPC. TCRdb reanalysed the RACE reads using MiXCR and keeps one entry per CDR3 protein. The table records 50,000 to 70,000 distinct CDR3 sequences, over 9% of them present only once. The source material was whole blood, sampled in connection with sensitization to the hapten diphenylcyclopropenone (DPC). The sequence derives from a man aged 40-49 years with alopecia areata. Some clones in this sample may be carry-over from other donors' samples. The rearrangement links TRBV6-2 or TRBV6-3 to TRBJ2-1; D uncertain. Here the CDR3 DNA reads TGTGCCAGCAGTTACCTAACAGCCTACAATGAGCAGTTCTTC. It yields the protein CASSYLTAYNEQFF.